This record looks at one TCR beta chain sequence and its context. There are 14 residues in the CDR3. V trimming: 4 bases; J trimming: 1 base; junction bases outside the gene matches: 1. Germline CDR1 reads LGHDT; CDR2 reads YNNKEL (reference sequence). Libraries were prepared by immunoSEQ multiplex PCR; TCRdb keeps only in-frame clonotypes and omits some of them. Seen here are about 34,000 clones, roughly 75% observed once, and the top ten hold roughly 15%. These data belong to a study of blood T cell repertoires in COVID-19. The rearrangement joins TRBV3-1 (or the pseudogene TRBV3-2) to TRBJ1-1, with 9 bases identical to TRBD1. Sequenced input: peripheral blood. This clonotype was obtained from a man at least 80 years old with active or convalescent COVID-19. The chain's CDR3 is CASSPTGGNTEAFF. The CDR3 nucleotides are TGTGCCAGCAGCCCGACAGGGGGGAACACTGAAGCTTTCTTT.